Below are 20 T cell receptor beta chains sequenced from a single sample in a study of blood T cells in healthy people across ages. Primers used in a second PCR of about 6 to 11 cycles were a sample-barcoded 5' primer and a J-beta primer mix. TCRdb re-called the 5' RACE reads with MiXCR, one entry per CDR3 protein. Of about 1.6 million distinct CDR3 sequences in the sample, roughly 32% were seen once. The sample comprised blood. These receptors all come from a woman under 40 in good health.

The gene calls are TRBV7-9 and TRBJ2-1; possibly TRBD2 for D (5 bases). Trimming took off 4 bases at V and 0 bases at J, with 13 bases between the two ends. CDR3 size: 16 residues. Germline V gives CDR1 SEHNR, CDR2 FQNEAQ (reference sequence). The CDR3 DNA is TGTGCCAGCAGCTCATCGAGAGGGCCCTCCTACAATGAGCAGTTCTTC. Its translation: CASSSSRGPSYNEQFF. Together with reference TRBV7-9 and TRBJ2-1, the CDR3 gives the full variable domain: DTGVSQNPRHKITKRGQNVTFRCDPISEHNRLYWYRQTLGQGPEFLTYFQNEAQLEKSRLLSDRFSAERPKGSFSTLEIQRTEQGDSAMYLCASSSSRGPSYNEQFFGPGTRLTVL.

The chain joins TRBV2 to TRBJ1-5, with 8 bases that match TRBD1. The length of the CDR3 is 15 residues. With 5 bases clipped from V and 9 bases from J, the junction kept 12 bases outside the gene matches. Germline V gene sequence: CDR1 SNHLY, CDR2 FYNNEI. The CDR3 here is CASSFGQGALGPQHF. The CDR3 coding sequence is TGTGCCAGCAGTTTCGGACAGGGAGCCTTGGGGCCCCAGCATTTT.

This chain connects TRBV19 to TRBJ2-5; TRBD1 or TRBD2 may be the D gene (6 bases each). Germline CDR1 is LNHDA and CDR2 is SQIVND (reference sequence). The CDR3 runs to 15 residues. Trimming pared 5 bases from V and 4 bases from J, leaving 17 bases between. CDR3 in DNA: TGTGCCAGTAGTGGGGGGCCCTCCGTCTTAGAGACCCAGTACTTC. Translating gives CASSGGPSVLETQYF.

This clonotype has more than one count but fewer than ten. J is TRBJ1-1 and V is TRBV29-1; D ambiguous. The CDR3 extends over 12 amino acids. The V and J ends lost 4 bases and 4 bases respectively, with 10 bases between them. Germline CDR1 reads SQVTM; CDR2 reads ANQGSEA. The CDR3 sequence is CSVAPSLTEAFF. The CDR3 coding sequence is TGCAGCGTTGCACCGTCTCTCACTGAAGCTTTCTTT.

This clonotype was counted at least ten times. This chain joins TRBV4-1 and TRBJ2-1; D remains ambiguous. Trimming shortened V by 0 bases and J by 7 bases, and 7 bases separated the two germline ends. The CDR3 has 13 amino acids. From germline, CDR1 is MGHRA and CDR2 YSYEKL. The DNA of the CDR3 is TGCGCCAGCAGCCAAGATTTTTATAATGAGCAGTTCTTC. This translates into CASSQDFYNEQFF.

This sequence joins TRBV29-1 and TRBJ1-1; 7 nucleotides align to TRBD1. The CDR3 extends over 13 amino acids. Trimming cost V 6 bases and J 1 base; bases outside gene matches: 5. Germline assignment: CDR1 SQVTM and CDR2 ANQGSEA. This CDR3 reads CSVEGQRNTEAFF. CDR3 nucleotide sequence: TGCAGCGTCGAGGGACAGAGGAACACTGAAGCTTTCTTT.

J is TRBJ2-4 and V is TRBV6-2 or TRBV6-3; D not resolved. CDR3 size: 16 residues. Trimming left V 6 bases short and J 1 base short, with 16 bases between. Germline assignment: CDR1 MNHEY and CDR2 SVGEGT. The CDR3 here is CASRSLVPRAKNIQYF. The CDR3, as DNA: TGTGCCAGCAGGAGCCTTGTCCCTAGGGCCAAAAACATTCAGTACTTC.

As regards this clonotype: Relative to the germline gene, one junction end is altered; a read error may explain this. The genes are TRBV27 and TRBJ2-5; D is possibly TRBD1 or TRBD2 (6 bases each). The V gene's germline CDR1 is MNHEY and CDR2 SMNVEV (reference sequence). This CDR3 region has 13 residues. The CDR3: CAGSLWGANVQYF. The CDR3 region has the DNA TGTGCCGGCAGCCTCTGGGGGGCGAACGTGCAGTACTTC.

The V gene is TRBV6-6, the J gene TRBJ2-5, with 7 bases identical to TRBD2. V trimming: 7 bases; J trimming: 5 bases; junction bases outside the gene matches: 16. Germline V gene data show CDR1 as MNHNY and CDR2 as SVGAGI (reference sequence). This CDR3 is built from 16 residues. CDR3 amino acids: CASNFEGPGGWETQYF. In DNA, the CDR3 is TGTGCCAGCAACTTCGAAGGACCCGGGGGGTGGGAGACCCAGTACTTC.

This clonotype was seen a handful of times. A read error may be the cause here, since a much bigger clone is one base away. The V and J genes are TRBV7-3 and TRBJ2-5, with 7 bases that match TRBD1. This CDR3 comprises 14 residues. With V trimmed by 6 bases and J by 5 bases, 9 bases remained unmatched. The germline gives CDR1 SGHTA, CDR2 FQGTGA. DNA for the CDR3: TGTGCCAGCAGTTGCACAGGGGTCGGGGAGACCCAGTACTTC. As protein: CASSCTGVGETQYF.

This chain uses TRBV30 with TRBJ2-5; 7 bases are shared with TRBD2. The V and J ends lost 1 base and 4 bases, in that order; junction bases with no gene match: 9. CDR3 length: 15 residues. Germline V gene sequence: CDR1 GTSNPN, CDR2 SVGIG (reference sequence). The CDR3 DNA sequence: TGTGCCTGGAGTGCGTTCAGCGGGATAGGAGAGACCCAGTACTTC. Translating gives CAWSAFSGIGETQYF.

The V and J genes are TRBV10-1 and TRBJ2-5, with 8 nucleotides matching TRBD1. Trimming cost V 2 bases and J 4 bases; bases outside gene matches: 9. The germline V gene has CDR1 WNHNN and CDR2 SYGVQD (reference sequence). The CDR3 loop spans 16 amino acids. The CDR3 DNA is TGCGCCAGCAGTGAGGGGCCGGGACAGGAAGCAGAGACCCAGTACTTC. It encodes CASSEGPGQEAETQYF.

This clonotype was recorded a few times. The genes are TRBV5-1 and TRBJ1-6; 7 bases map to TRBD1. The CDR3 has 15 amino acids. CDR1 and CDR2 (germline): SGHRS, YFSETQ. Germline trimming cut 10 bases from V and 5 bases from J; bases unmatched to any gene: 12. The CDR3: CARSHTGTDNSPLHF. CDR3 coding DNA: TGCGCCCGGAGCCACACCGGGACAGATAATTCACCCCTCCACTTT.

This clonotype was picked up many times. The chain carries TRBV5-6 and TRBJ2-7; TRBD1 agrees at 11 bases. Germline assignment: CDR1 SGHDT and CDR2 YYEEEE. The CDR3 is 14 amino acids. Trimming cost V 4 bases and J 3 bases; bases outside gene matches: 3. CDR3 sequence (DNA): TGTGCCAGCAGCCGGGGACAGGGGGTCTACGAGCAGTACTTC. Amino acids: CASSRGQGVYEQYF.

This clonotype is a singleton in its sample. At one end, the junction sequence differs from germline, possibly due to a read error. The genes are TRBV20-1 and TRBJ2-7; perhaps D is TRBD1 or TRBD2 (5 bases each). CDR1 and CDR2 (germline): DFQATT, SNEGSKA (reference sequence). This CDR3 is built from 16 residues. CDR3 coding DNA: TGCAGTGCTGAAACCGGGACCCCGGGACGAATCTACGAGCGGTACTTC. Protein sequence: CSAETGTPGRIYERYF.

Note on this clonotype: A much larger clone differs from this one at a single base, so this may be a read error. The gene calls are TRBV29-1 and TRBJ2-5, with a weak D call TRBD2 (5 bases). Germline V CDR1 and CDR2: SQVTM, ANQGSEA. The length of the CDR3 is 13 residues. The CDR3 DNA reads as TGCAACGCTGGACTTCTCAAAGAAGAGACCCAGTACTTC. This encodes CNAGLLKEETQYF.

This clonotype was picked up a small number of times. The chain carries TRBV29-1 and TRBJ2-2; D is unresolved. The V gene lost 5 bases and the J gene lost 3 bases, with 16 bases spanning the gap. CDR1 is SQVTM and CDR2 is ANQGSEA in the germline V gene. The CDR3 extends over 15 amino acids. CDR3: CSVSLRGYDTGELFF. CDR3 sequence (DNA): TGCAGCGTTTCATTGCGCGGCTACGACACCGGGGAGCTGTTTTTT.

J is TRBJ2-7 and V is TRBV6-1; D unclear. Germline V CDR1 and CDR2: MNHNS, SASEGT. Trimming removed 6 bases from V and 2 bases from J, with 20 bases in between. CDR3 length: 16 amino acids. The CDR3 protein is CASSPAELGVAYEQYF. As DNA, the CDR3 is TGTGCCAGCAGCCCAGCCGAGCTGGGCGTTGCCTACGAGCAGTACTTC.

This clonotype was seen a handful of times. V usage is TRBV12-3 or TRBV12-4 and J usage is TRBJ1-5; D is unresolved. Trimming took off 3 bases at V and 0 bases at J, with 9 bases between the two ends. The CDR3 length is 15 residues. CDR3 amino acids: CASSFQDYSNQPQHF. CDR3 sequence (DNA): TGTGCCAGCAGTTTTCAGGACTATAGCAATCAGCCCCAGCATTTT.

The chain combines TRBV25-1 with TRBJ2-4; tentatively, D is TRBD1 (6 bases). V lost 3 bases to trimming and J lost 4 bases, with 16 bases between them. The CDR3 is 16 residues long. CDR1 is MGHDK and CDR2 is SYGVNS in the germline V gene. CDR3 region: CASSDSRQEGKNIQYF. Written as DNA, the CDR3 is TGTGCCAGCAGTGATTCACGACAGGAAGGGAAAAACATTCAGTACTTC.